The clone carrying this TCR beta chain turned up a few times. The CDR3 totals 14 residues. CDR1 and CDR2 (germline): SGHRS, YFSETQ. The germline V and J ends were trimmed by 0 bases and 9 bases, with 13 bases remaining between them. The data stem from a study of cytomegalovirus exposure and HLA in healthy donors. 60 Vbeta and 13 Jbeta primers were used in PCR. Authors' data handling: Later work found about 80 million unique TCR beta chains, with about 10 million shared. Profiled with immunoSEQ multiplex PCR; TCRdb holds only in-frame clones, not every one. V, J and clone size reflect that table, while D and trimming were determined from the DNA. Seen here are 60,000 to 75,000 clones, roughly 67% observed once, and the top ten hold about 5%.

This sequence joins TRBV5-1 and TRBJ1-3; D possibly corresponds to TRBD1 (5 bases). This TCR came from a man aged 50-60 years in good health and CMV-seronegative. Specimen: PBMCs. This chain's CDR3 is CASSLEDTRSTIYF. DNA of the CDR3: TGCGCCAGCAGCTTGGAGGACACCCGCAGCACCATATATTTT.